Below, one T cell receptor (beta chain) is given with its context. Its specificity is unknown. Primed by a sample-barcoded 5' primer and a J-beta primer mix, a second PCR proceeded for 7 to 11 cycles. TCRdb itself ran the 5' RACE reads through MiXCR, one entry per CDR3 protein. The sample includes under 800,000 distinct CDR3 sequences, roughly 21% of them seen just once. The data were taken from a study of blood T cells in healthy people across ages. Whole-study findings and limits: Unsorted PBMCs blocked a conclusive comparison of naive and antigen-experienced cells. For the donors, CMV status was unknown and possibly confounded expanded clonotype changes.

This receptor was obtained from a man between 65 and 79 years old in good health. What was sequenced was blood.

The CDR3 here is CASSLAAGGYNEQFF. The DNA of the CDR3 is TGTGCCAGCAGCTTAGCAGCGGGAGGGTACAATGAGCAGTTCTTC. The chain carries TRBV7-9 and TRBJ2-1, with TRBD2 identical over 10 bases. The CDR3 spans 15 residues. Unmatched junction bases numbered 0, after V lost 0 bases and J lost 4 bases. Germline loops: CDR1 SEHNR, CDR2 FQNEAQ (reference sequence).